This T cell receptor (beta chain) derives from a study of T cell responses to AZD1222 COVID-19 vaccine. This table comes from immunoSEQ multiplex PCR, and its TCRdb copy is limited to in-frame clones, with some not included. This sample has 200,000 or so clones, with 85% to 95% found just once. The CDR3 has 14 residues. Germline CDR1 is LNHNV and CDR2 is YYDKDF (reference sequence). V was pared by 3 bases and J by 4 bases, with 7 bases between. The starting material was peripheral blood, obtained 28 days after the second AZD1222 dose. This TCR derives from an adult who received the AZD1222 COVID-19 vaccine. The gene calls are TRBV15 and TRBJ1-6; D is ambiguous. CDR3 amino acids: CATSSQTYNSPLHF. CDR3 bases: TGTGCCACCAGCAGCCAAACGTATAATTCACCCCTCCACTTT.